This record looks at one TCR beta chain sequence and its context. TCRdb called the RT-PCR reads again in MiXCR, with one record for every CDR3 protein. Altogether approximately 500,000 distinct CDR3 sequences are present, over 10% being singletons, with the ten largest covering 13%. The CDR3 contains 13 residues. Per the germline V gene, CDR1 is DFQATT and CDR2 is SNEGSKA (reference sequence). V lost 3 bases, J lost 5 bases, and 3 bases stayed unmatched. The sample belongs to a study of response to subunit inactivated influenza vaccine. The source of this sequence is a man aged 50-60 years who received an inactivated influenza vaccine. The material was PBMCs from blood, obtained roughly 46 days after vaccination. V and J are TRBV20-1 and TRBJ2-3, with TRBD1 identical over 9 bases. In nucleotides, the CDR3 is TGCAGTGCTAGGGACAGGGGTAGAGATACGCAGTATTTT. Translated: CSARDRGRDTQYF.